This T cell receptor beta chain was identified during a study of blood T cell repertoires in COVID-19. Study-level information: In each case, the material was cDNA or gDNA derived from T cells, B-cell-depleted T cells, or PBMCs.

In the original workflow: From reference gene primer amplification, estimates of nucleated cell counts were derived. The protocol was immunoSEQ multiplex PCR, while the TCRdb copy is restricted to in-frame clones and leaves out a portion. Clonal size and the V and J genes are those of that table, whereas D and trimming came from the DNA. The sample has 55,000 to 75,000 clones, roughly 89% seen once. This TCR came from a human donor in a cohort sampled during active COVID-19. The source material was peripheral blood.

CDR3 amino acids: CASSQGRDMYQPQHF. The DNA for the CDR3 is TGCGCCAGCAGCCAGGGGAGGGACATGTATCAGCCCCAGCATTTT. The rearrangement joins TRBV4-1 to TRBJ1-5; weak D call: TRBD1 (6 bases). The CDR3 sequence is 15 residues long. Germline CDR1 and CDR2: MGHRA and YSYEKL. Trimming took off 3 bases at V and 5 bases at J, with 14 bases between the two ends.